These T cell receptor beta chains were read from a single sample in a study of cytomegalovirus exposure and HLA in healthy donors. Here immunoSEQ multiplex PCR was the method, and the copy in TCRdb shows in-frame clones only, minus some. The table shows 150,000 to 200,000 clones, with 70% to 80% occurring only once. The sequenced material came from PBMCs. These receptor sequences come from a woman in her 30s in good health and CMV-seropositive. Both conserved end residues are part of each CDR3. The order of the fields is CDR3 protein, J gene, D gene, V gene. The D gene is left open where the match is weak.

CDR3aa: CASSQAGLTSYEQYF
j_gene: TRBJ2-7
d_gene: TRBD2
v_gene: TRBV4-2

CDR3aa: CSVGQGSSYEQYF
j_gene: TRBJ2-7
d_gene: TRBD1
v_gene: TRBV29-1

CDR3aa: CASSDNRDEQYF
j_gene: TRBJ2-7
d_gene: NA
v_gene: TRBV28

CDR3aa: CASSLRGLPSSYNSPLHF
j_gene: TRBJ1-6
d_gene: NA
v_gene: TRBV28

CDR3aa: CASITNPTGTSGSETQYF
j_gene: TRBJ2-5
d_gene: TRBD2
v_gene: TRBV28

CDR3aa: CASSATHRNTEAFF
j_gene: TRBJ1-1
d_gene: NA
v_gene: TRBV4-1

CDR3aa: CASSEVPGQGVGAFF
j_gene: TRBJ1-1
d_gene: TRBD1
v_gene: TRBV2

CDR3aa: CASNTRQNTEAFF
j_gene: TRBJ1-1
d_gene: NA
v_gene: TRBV2

CDR3aa: CASSLSNTGELFF
j_gene: TRBJ2-2
d_gene: NA
v_gene: TRBV7-9

CDR3aa: CASSVGGGGGQETQYF
j_gene: TRBJ2-5
d_gene: NA
v_gene: TRBV9

CDR3aa: CASSEGTIEKLFF
j_gene: TRBJ1-4
d_gene: NA
v_gene: TRBV6-1

CDR3aa: CASSVGAHQPQHF
j_gene: TRBJ1-5
d_gene: NA
v_gene: TRBV9

CDR3aa: CASHQGTGANTEAFF
j_gene: TRBJ1-1
d_gene: TRBD1
v_gene: TRBV6-1

CDR3aa: CATSVTTGVGNQPQHF
j_gene: TRBJ1-5
d_gene: TRBD1
v_gene: TRBV15

CDR3aa: CASSQIQGGEQYF
j_gene: TRBJ2-7
d_gene: NA
v_gene: TRBV14

CDR3aa: CASSLGVAGGINEQFF
j_gene: TRBJ2-1
d_gene: TRBD2
v_gene: TRBV5-1

CDR3aa: CASSPVGQWTQYF
j_gene: TRBJ2-3
d_gene: NA
v_gene: TRBV5-1

CDR3aa: CASSQGQGLIDQPQHF
j_gene: TRBJ1-5
d_gene: TRBD1
v_gene: TRBV4-2

CDR3aa: CASSIAGGVITEAFF
j_gene: TRBJ1-1
d_gene: NA
v_gene: TRBV19

CDR3aa: CASSLAGRTYEQYF
j_gene: NA
d_gene: NA
v_gene: TRBV10-1

CDR3aa: CASSSHKTEPSQYF
j_gene: TRBJ2-5
d_gene: NA
v_gene: TRBV7-6

CDR3aa: CASRWGLNSYEQYF
j_gene: TRBJ2-7
d_gene: NA
v_gene: TRBV5-1

CDR3aa: CASSLVREMADTQYF
j_gene: TRBJ2-3
d_gene: TRBD2
v_gene: TRBV7-2

CDR3aa: CAISESTLSHNEQFF
j_gene: TRBJ2-1
d_gene: NA
v_gene: TRBV10-3

CDR3aa: CASSLTPPGSGSTIYF
j_gene: TRBJ1-3
d_gene: NA
v_gene: TRBV28

CDR3aa: CASSQEPAGQYNEQFF
j_gene: TRBJ2-1
d_gene: NA
v_gene: TRBV4-3

CDR3aa: CASSQEGFSGNTIYF
j_gene: TRBJ1-3
d_gene: NA
v_gene: TRBV4-1

CDR3aa: CAWSDGQETRQYF
j_gene: TRBJ2-4
d_gene: TRBD1
v_gene: TRBV30

CDR3aa: CASSPGQGATNYGYTF
j_gene: TRBJ1-2
d_gene: TRBD1
v_gene: TRBV5-1

CDR3aa: CASSFGRAEQYF
j_gene: TRBJ2-7
d_gene: NA
v_gene: TRBV7-2

CDR3aa: CASSRGAGDRYEQYF
j_gene: TRBJ2-7
d_gene: TRBD2
v_gene: TRBV5-4

CDR3aa: CASSLGRGTVYNEQFF
j_gene: TRBJ2-1
d_gene: NA
v_gene: TRBV11-2

CDR3aa: CASSSPGDWNTEAFF
j_gene: TRBJ1-1
d_gene: NA
v_gene: TRBV19

CDR3aa: CASSQDISTSGSSEQYF
j_gene: TRBJ2-7
d_gene: TRBD2
v_gene: TRBV4-2

CDR3aa: CASTISGSGANVLTF
j_gene: TRBJ2-6
d_gene: NA
v_gene: TRBV19

CDR3aa: CAWSEGTSGMTGELFF
j_gene: TRBJ2-2
d_gene: TRBD2
v_gene: TRBV30

CDR3aa: CATSFRDREDEQFF
j_gene: TRBJ2-1
d_gene: NA
v_gene: TRBV15

CDR3aa: CASSRKQGTLGHEQFF
j_gene: TRBJ2-1
d_gene: TRBD1
v_gene: TRBV28

CDR3aa: CSVAQDYNSPLHF
j_gene: TRBJ1-6
d_gene: NA
v_gene: TRBV29-1

CDR3aa: CASSSGGNSPLHF
j_gene: TRBJ1-6
d_gene: NA
v_gene: TRBV7-9

CDR3aa: CASSLVGGSKQPQHF
j_gene: TRBJ1-5
d_gene: NA
v_gene: TRBV7-2

CDR3aa: CASSISGQGASGYTF
j_gene: TRBJ1-2
d_gene: TRBD1
v_gene: TRBV19

CDR3aa: CASSTAGQRRETQYF
j_gene: TRBJ2-5
d_gene: NA
v_gene: TRBV6-1

CDR3aa: CASSVLNEKLFF
j_gene: TRBJ1-4
d_gene: NA
v_gene: TRBV6-6

CDR3aa: CASLPRQTNTGELFF
j_gene: TRBJ2-2
d_gene: NA
v_gene: TRBV6-5

CDR3aa: CASTRQVRTDTQYF
j_gene: TRBJ2-3
d_gene: NA
v_gene: TRBV6-1

CDR3aa: CASSSGTTPYNEQFF
j_gene: TRBJ2-1
d_gene: TRBD2
v_gene: TRBV5-1

CDR3aa: CSVERDRGWTEAFF
j_gene: TRBJ1-1
d_gene: TRBD1
v_gene: TRBV29-1

CDR3aa: CASSSGTGGYEQYF
j_gene: TRBJ2-7
d_gene: TRBD1
v_gene: TRBV5-1

CDR3aa: CASRGLAYEQYF
j_gene: TRBJ2-7
d_gene: TRBD2
v_gene: TRBV28

CDR3aa: CASSLVGGQETQYF
j_gene: TRBJ2-5
d_gene: NA
v_gene: TRBV7-2

CDR3aa: CASNEFGTGPHQPQHF
j_gene: TRBJ1-5
d_gene: TRBD1
v_gene: TRBV19

CDR3aa: CASSLARDRYSNQPQHF
j_gene: TRBJ1-5
d_gene: TRBD1
v_gene: TRBV5-6